Listed here is a single T cell receptor beta chain. The antigen is unknown. Germline CDR1 MNHEY, CDR2 SMNVEV (reference sequence). This CDR3 contains 13 residues. Trimming left V 4 bases short and J 4 bases short, with 10 bases between. A multiplex PCR was run with 60 Vbeta primers and 13 Jbeta primers. In the original workflow: Counted up in a later analysis, unique TCR beta chains came to 65 million to 100 million, with about 9.9 million shared. Profiled with immunoSEQ multiplex PCR; TCRdb holds only in-frame clones, not every one. The DNA was the basis for D and trimming; V, J and clone size are from that table. The sample includes 150,000 to 200,000 clones, roughly 80% of them seen just once. The data stem from a study of cytomegalovirus exposure and HLA in healthy donors. Study-wide points: A later analysis linked 15,000 to 20,000 TCR beta sequences to HLA alleles at 0.05 false discovery rate.

The sample was PBMCs. This sequence was found in a woman between 18 and 29 years old in good health and CMV-seronegative. The V gene is TRBV27, the J gene TRBJ1-1; D unresolved. The CDR3, as DNA: TGTGCCAGCAGTTCCAGGCGACGCACTGAAGCTTTCTTT. Amino acid sequence: CASSSRRRTEAFF.